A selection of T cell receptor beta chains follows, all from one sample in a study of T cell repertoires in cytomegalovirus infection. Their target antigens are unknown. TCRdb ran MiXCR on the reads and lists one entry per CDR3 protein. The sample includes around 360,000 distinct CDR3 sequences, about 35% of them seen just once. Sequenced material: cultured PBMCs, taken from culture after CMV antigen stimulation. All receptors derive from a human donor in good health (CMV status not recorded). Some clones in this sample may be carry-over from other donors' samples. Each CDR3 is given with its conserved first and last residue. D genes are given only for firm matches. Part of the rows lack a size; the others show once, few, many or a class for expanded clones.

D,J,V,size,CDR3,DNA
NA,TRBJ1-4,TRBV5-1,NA,CASSSGEPNEKLFF,TGCGCCAGCAGTTCAGGGGAGCCTAATGAAAAACTGTTTTTT
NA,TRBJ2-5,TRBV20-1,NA,CSARFSLQETQYF,TGCAGTGCTAGGTTCAGTCTACAAGAGACCCAGTACTTC
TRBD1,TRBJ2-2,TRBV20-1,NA,CSALDSSGQGPTGELFF,TGCAGTGCTCTAGATTCTTCGGGACAGGGGCCCACCGGGGAGCTGTTTTTT
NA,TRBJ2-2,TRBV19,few,CASSPVRSNTGELFF,TGTGCCAGTAGTCCGGTGAGATCGAACACCGGGGAGCTGTTTTTT
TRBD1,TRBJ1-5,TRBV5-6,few,CASSRTGGGNQPQHF,TGTGCCAGCAGCCGTACAGGGGGTGGAAATCAGCCCCAGCATTTT
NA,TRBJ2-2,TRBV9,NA,CASSVRGSDTGELFF,TGTGCCAGCAGCGTCCGGGGGTCTGACACCGGGGAGCTGTTTTTT
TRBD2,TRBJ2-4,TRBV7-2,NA,CASSLELLAGGGAKNIQYF,TGTGCCAGCAGCTTAGAGTTACTAGCGGGAGGCGGGGCCAAAAACATTCAGTACTTC
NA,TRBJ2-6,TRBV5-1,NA,CASSPGPISGSGANVLTF,TGCGCCAGCAGCCCCGGGCCGATATCGGGCTCTGGGGCCAACGTCCTGACTTTC
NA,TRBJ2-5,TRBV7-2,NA,CASSLSGRGQETQYF,TGTGCCAGCAGCTTGTCGGGACGGGGGCAAGAGACCCAGTACTTC
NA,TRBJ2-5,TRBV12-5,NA,CASGRQGGKETQYF,TGTGCTAGTGGTCGACAGGGCGGGAAAGAGACCCAGTACTTC
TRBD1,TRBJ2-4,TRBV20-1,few,CSAQTTGGSKNIQYF,TGCAGTGCTCAAACCACAGGGGGCTCCAAAAACATTCAGTACTTC
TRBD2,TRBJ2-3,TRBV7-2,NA,CASSLWIAGGGTDTQYF,TGTGCCAGCAGCTTATGGATAGCGGGAGGGGGCACAGATACGCAGTATTTT
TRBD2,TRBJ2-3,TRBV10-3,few,CAISESQAGGPGDTQYF,TGTGCCATCAGTGAGTCCCAAGCGGGAGGGCCTGGAGATACGCAGTATTTT
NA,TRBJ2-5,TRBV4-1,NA,CASSPNGVETQYF,TGCGCCAGCAGCCCGAACGGGGTAGAGACCCAGTACTTC
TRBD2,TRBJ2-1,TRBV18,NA,CASSPRQLAGGPSFGEQFF,TGTGCCAGCTCACCACGTCAGCTAGCGGGAGGCCCATCTTTCGGTGAGCAGTTCTTC
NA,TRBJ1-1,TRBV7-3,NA,CASSASPGIAEAFF,TGTGCCAGCAGCGCGAGCCCGGGGATCGCTGAAGCTTTCTTT
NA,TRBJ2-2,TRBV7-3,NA,CASRGRLATKNTGELFF,TGTGCCAGCAGAGGACGTTTGGCTACTAAAAACACCGGGGAGCTGTTTTTT
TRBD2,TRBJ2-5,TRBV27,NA,CASSRTSGRGKTQYF,TGTGCCAGCAGTAGGACTAGCGGGAGGGGTAAGACCCAGTACTTC
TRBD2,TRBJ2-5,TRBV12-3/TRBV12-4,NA,CASSLGSGTNQETQYF,TGTGCCAGCAGTTTGGGGTCTGGGACTAACCAAGAGACCCAGTACTTC
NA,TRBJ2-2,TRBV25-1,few,CASSARTNTGELFF,TGTGCCAGCAGTGCACGGACGAACACCGGGGAGCTGTTTTTT
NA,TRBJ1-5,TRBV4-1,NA,CASSQDRAEVQNQPQHF,TGCGCCAGCAGCCAAGATAGGGCGGAGGTCCAAAATCAGCCCCAGCATTTT
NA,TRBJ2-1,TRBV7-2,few,CASSLDPPQRQFF,TGTGCCAGCAGCCTCGACCCCCCACAAAGGCAGTTCTTC
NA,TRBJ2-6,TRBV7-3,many,CASSFNSGGGVPGANVLTF,TGTGCCAGCAGCTTTAATTCCGGGGGCGGGGTCCCTGGGGCCAACGTCCTGACTTTC
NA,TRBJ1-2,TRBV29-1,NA,CSVVEGFYGYTF,TGCAGCGTTGTCGAGGGGTTCTATGGCTACACCTTC
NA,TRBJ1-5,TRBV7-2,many,CASSLGRQQPQHF,TGTGCCAGCAGCTTAGGACGACAACAGCCCCAGCATTTT
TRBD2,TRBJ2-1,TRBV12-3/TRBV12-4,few,CASSSPRLARGNEQFF,TGTGCCAGCAGTTCCCCCCGACTAGCGAGGGGAAATGAGCAGTTCTTC
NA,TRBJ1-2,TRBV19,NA,CASRTPGGAPRRDYGYTF,TGTGCCAGTAGGACCCCCGGGGGAGCTCCTAGAAGAGACTATGGCTACACCTTC
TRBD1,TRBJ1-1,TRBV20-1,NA,CSARTYGQGKMGRSTEAFF,TGCAGTGCTAGAACCTATGGACAGGGAAAGATGGGTAGGAGTACTGAAGCTTTCTTT
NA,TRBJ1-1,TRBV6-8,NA,CASSYAGRHKTEAFF,TGTGCCAGCAGTTACGCCGGGAGACACAAGACTGAAGCTTTCTTT
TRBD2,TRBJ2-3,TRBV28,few,CASSLGAGGVRPDTQYF,TGTGCCAGCAGTTTAGGGGCCGGGGGGGTTAGGCCAGATACGCAGTATTTT
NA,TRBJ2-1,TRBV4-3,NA,CASSTTQSSYNEQFF,TGCGCCAGCAGCACGACCCAAAGCTCCTACAATGAGCAGTTCTTC
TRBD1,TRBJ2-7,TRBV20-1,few,CSASRQGRGYEQYF,TGCAGTGCTAGCAGACAGGGTCGGGGCTACGAGCAGTACTTC
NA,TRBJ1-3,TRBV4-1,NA,CASSQEENKGNTIYF,TGCGCCAGCAGCCAAGAGGAAAATAAGGGAAACACCATATATTTT
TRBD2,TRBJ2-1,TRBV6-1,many,CASSLLPFQREWENNEQFF,TGTGCCAGCAGTCTCTTACCCTTTCAGCGGGAGTGGGAAAACAATGAGCAGTTCTTC
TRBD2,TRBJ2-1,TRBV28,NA,CASSTFPGLAKNNEQFF,TGTGCCAGCAGTACCTTTCCGGGACTAGCTAAAAATAATGAGCAGTTCTTC
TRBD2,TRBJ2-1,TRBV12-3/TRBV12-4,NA,CASRLAGGDNEQFF,TGTGCCAGCCGATTAGCGGGGGGGGACAATGAGCAGTTCTTC
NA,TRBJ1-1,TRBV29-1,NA,CSVELDGKMNTEAFF,TGCAGCGTTGAACTTGACGGTAAGATGAACACTGAAGCTTTCTTT
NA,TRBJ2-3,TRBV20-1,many,CSARDLAREGTDTQYF,TGCAGTGCTAGAGATCTCGCGCGGGAAGGCACAGATACGCAGTATTTT
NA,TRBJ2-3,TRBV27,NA,CASTPRPNTDTQYF,TGTGCCAGCACCCCTCGGCCCAACACAGATACGCAGTATTTT
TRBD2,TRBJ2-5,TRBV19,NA,CASSVSGRPPPQETQYF,TGTGCCAGTAGTGTTAGCGGGAGACCCCCTCCCCAAGAGACCCAGTACTTC
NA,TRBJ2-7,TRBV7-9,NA,CASRPYRSSYEQYF,TGTGCCAGCAGGCCCTACAGGAGCTCCTACGAGCAGTACTTC
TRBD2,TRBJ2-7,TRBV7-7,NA,CASSPPGLAGGPGGEQYF,TGTGCCAGCAGCCCCCCGGGACTAGCGGGAGGGCCTGGGGGCGAGCAGTACTTC
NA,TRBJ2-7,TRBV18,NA,CASSPEVHSYEQYF,TGTGCCAGCTCACCAGAGGTGCATTCCTACGAGCAGTACTTC
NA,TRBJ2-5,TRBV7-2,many,CASSFLGTQYF,TGTGCCAGCAGCTTCCTCGGGACCCAGTACTTC
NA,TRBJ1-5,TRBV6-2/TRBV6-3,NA,CASGLARVWTQPQHF,TGTGCCAGTGGATTAGCCAGGGTATGGACTCAGCCCCAGCATTTT
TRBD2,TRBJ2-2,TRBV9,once,CASSVIGTSGKNGELFF,TGTGCCAGCAGCGTCATCGGGACTAGCGGGAAGAACGGGGAGCTGTTTTTT
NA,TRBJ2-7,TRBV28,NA,CASSPTTGRGSEQYF,TGTGCCAGCAGTCCCACGACAGGGAGGGGGAGCGAGCAGTACTTC
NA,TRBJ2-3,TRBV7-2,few,CAVSYSRTDTQYF,TGTGCCGTGAGTTACTCCCGCACAGATACGCAGTATTTT
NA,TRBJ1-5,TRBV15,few,CATSRQGQYDSNQPQHF,TGTGCCACCAGCAGACAAGGACAGTACGACAGCAATCAGCCCCAGCATTTT
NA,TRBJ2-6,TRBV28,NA,CASSDSVSGANVLTF,TGTGCCAGCAGTGACAGTGTTTCTGGGGCCAACGTCCTGACTTTC